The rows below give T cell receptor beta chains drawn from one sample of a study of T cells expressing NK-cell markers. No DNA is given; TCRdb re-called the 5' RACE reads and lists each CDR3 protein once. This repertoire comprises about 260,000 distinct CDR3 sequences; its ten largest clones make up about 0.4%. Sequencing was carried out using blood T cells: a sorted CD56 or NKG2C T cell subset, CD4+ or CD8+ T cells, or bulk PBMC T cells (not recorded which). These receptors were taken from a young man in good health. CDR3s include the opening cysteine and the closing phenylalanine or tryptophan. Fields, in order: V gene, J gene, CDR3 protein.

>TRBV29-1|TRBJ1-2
CSVGGGPNYGYTF
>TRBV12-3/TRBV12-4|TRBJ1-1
CASSPTGPVTEAFF
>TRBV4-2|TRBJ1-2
CASSHRVREANYGYTF
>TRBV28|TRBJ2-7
CASSDSAYEQYF
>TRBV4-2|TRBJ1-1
CASSQETTVNTEAFF
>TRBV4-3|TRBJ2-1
CASSHLAGVNNEQFF
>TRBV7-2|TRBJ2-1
CASTSGGVLTNEQFF
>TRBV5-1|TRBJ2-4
CASSLGLAGQSENIQYF
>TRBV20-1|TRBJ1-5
CSATVGGNQPQHF
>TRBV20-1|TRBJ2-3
CSAEGGPLDTQYF
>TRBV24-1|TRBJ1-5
CATSDLHRRSNQPQHF
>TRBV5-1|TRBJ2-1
CASSLRLGQGDNEQFF
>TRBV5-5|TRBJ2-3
CASSPQGARDTQYF
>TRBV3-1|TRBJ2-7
CASSQDGGLGGGYEQYF
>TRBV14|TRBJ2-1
CASSQELGGSYNEQFF
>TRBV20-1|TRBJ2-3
CSVRPSGTDTQYF
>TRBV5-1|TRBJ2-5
CASSLEEGLGETQYF
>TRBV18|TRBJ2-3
CASSPIVTASTDTQYF
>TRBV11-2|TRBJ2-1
CASSHRSEEQFF
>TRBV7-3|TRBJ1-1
CASSRRGRNTEAFF
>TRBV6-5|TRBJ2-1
CANTRVGINEQFF
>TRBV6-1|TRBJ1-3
CASRVPGGAGNTIYF
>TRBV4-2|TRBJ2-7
CASATGSGAYEQYF
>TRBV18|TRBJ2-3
CASSPRGGGAIPQDTQYF
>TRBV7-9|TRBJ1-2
CSSEDRGRNLYGYTF
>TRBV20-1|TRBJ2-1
CSAPAGYLNEQFF
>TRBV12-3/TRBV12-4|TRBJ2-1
CASIRTDHNEQFF
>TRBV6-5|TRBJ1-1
CASRQGNTEAFF
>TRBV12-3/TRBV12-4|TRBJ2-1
CASSPTRSAVDEQFF